The 5 T cell receptor beta chains below were found in one sample sequenced in a study of blood T cell repertoires in COVID-19. TCRdb keeps only in-frame clones here, not all; method: immunoSEQ multiplex PCR. The sample carries 68,000 or so clones, 60% to 85% recorded once. The material sequenced was peripheral blood. These receptors were obtained from a human donor in a cohort sampled during active COVID-19.

CDR3 region: CASSINRVGPLSNQPQHF. The CDR3 region has the DNA TGTGCCAGTAGTATTAACAGGGTCGGACCACTCAGCAATCAGCCCCAGCATTTT. The chain couples TRBV19 to TRBJ1-5, with D tentatively TRBD1 (6 bases). The CDR3 runs to 18 residues. Germline assignment: CDR1 LNHDA and CDR2 SQIVND (reference sequence). The V and J ends lost 3 bases and 1 base respectively, with 19 bases between them.

V is TRBV5-4 and J is TRBJ2-2, with D uncertain. The CDR3 totals 14 residues. Per the germline V gene, CDR1 is SGHNT and CDR2 is YYREEE (reference sequence). Trimming cost V 0 bases and J 3 bases, with 6 bases left between them. CDR3 residues: CASSLVPYTGELFF. As DNA, the CDR3 is TGTGCCAGCAGCTTGGTCCCTTACACCGGGGAGCTGTTTTTT.

V is TRBV12-3 or TRBV12-4 and J is TRBJ2-1, with D uncertain. V was cut by 5 bases and J by 7 bases, with 9 bases left in between. This CDR3 comprises 12 residues. In DNA form, the CDR3 reads TGTGCCAGCAGTCCTAGTAGGAATGAGCAGTTCTTC. Translation gives CASSPSRNEQFF.

The gene calls are TRBV19 and TRBJ1-5; a possible D gene is TRBD1 (6 bases). CDR1 and CDR2 from the germline V gene are LNHDA and SQIVND (reference sequence). The CDR3 covers 13 residues. The V and J ends lost 7 bases and 4 bases respectively, with 11 bases between them. The CDR3 protein is CASKGQLNQPQHF. In DNA form, the CDR3 reads TGTGCCAGTAAAGGACAGCTGAATCAGCCCCAGCATTTT.

The J gene is TRBJ2-7, the V gene TRBV7-2; 8 positions match TRBD1. V was clipped by 5 bases and J by 0 bases; unmatched bases: 0. Germline loops: CDR1 SGHTA, CDR2 FQGNSA. The CDR3 length is 13 residues. CDR3: CASSDRGSYEQYF. Written as DNA, the CDR3 is TGTGCCAGCAGCGACAGGGGCTCCTACGAGCAGTACTTC.